Sequencing of this T cell receptor (beta chain) was carried out in a study of cytomegalovirus exposure and HLA in healthy donors. Study-wide findings and caveats: The authors assumed roughly uniform sequencing depth across donors for presence/absence analyses.

Primers included in the PCR were 60 Vbeta and 13 Jbeta primers. TCRdb's copy holds only in-frame clones and misses some; the assay was immunoSEQ multiplex PCR. This table holds some 190,000 clones, 80% found once. Trimming pared 0 bases from V and 7 bases from J, leaving 13 bases between. This CDR3 is 14 amino acids long. Germline CDR1 GTSNPN, CDR2 SVGIG (reference sequence). With respect to this clone: Its antigen is as yet unknown.

J is TRBJ1-5 and V is TRBV30; TRBD1 might be the D (5 bases). The sequenced sample consisted of PBMCs. The TCR comes from a woman in her twenties or thirties in good health and CMV-seronegative. CDR3 in amino acids: CAWSVRGSGQPQHF. In DNA form, the CDR3 reads TGTGCCTGGAGTGTACGGGGGTCGGGCCAGCCCCAGCATTTT.